This T cell receptor beta chain was retrieved from a study of early T cells in non-severe SARS-CoV-2 infection. Germline V gene sequence: CDR1 KGHDR, CDR2 SFDVKD. V lost 9 bases, J lost 3 bases, and 13 bases lay in between. This CDR3 spans 13 amino acids. Individual cDNA molecules received unique molecular identifiers during library preparation. TCRdb reprocessed the 5' RACE reads with MiXCR, giving one entry per CDR3 protein. The table has tens of thousands of distinct CDR3 sequences, over 9% seen once. Sample: whole blood. The chain combines TRBV24-1 with TRBJ1-1; D gene ambiguous. The receptor was derived from an adult who was a healthcare worker with PCR-confirmed SARS-CoV-2 infection or an uninfected control (not recorded which). The CDR3 sequence is CATVGGLDTEAFF. CDR3 coding DNA: TGTGCCACCGTCGGTGGGCTGGACACTGAAGCTTTCTTT.